One and the same sample provided the 26 T cell receptor beta chains below, sequenced in a study of Graves' ophthalmopathy and Graves' hyperthyroidism. Amplification of TCR beta CDR3 regions used RNA transcripts. The first round was an RT-PCR with HTBI primers, and the second round was a multiplex PCR. TCRdb re-derived calls from the multiplex PCR reads in MiXCR, one entry per CDR3 protein. This table has 360,000 or so distinct CDR3 sequences, about 16% appearing once. The material sequenced was peripheral blood. The receptors stem from a woman between 18 and 29 years old with Graves' ophthalmopathy.

This clonotype has ten or more counts. The chain links TRBV20-1 to TRBJ2-7; 11 nucleotides align to TRBD2. V trimming: 3 bases; J trimming: 5 bases; junction bases outside the gene matches: 12. The CDR3 is made up of 16 amino acids. Germline-derived CDR1 and CDR2 are DFQATT and SNEGSKA (reference sequence). This CDR3 is CSASGSSGRTKDEQYF. The CDR3, as DNA: TGCAGTGCTAGTGGGTCTAGCGGGAGGACCAAGGACGAGCAGTACTTC.

The chain is built from TRBV6-1 and TRBJ2-7; D gene uncertain. The V end lost 2 bases, the J end lost 0 bases, and 11 bases lay between the germline ends. This CDR3 is built from 15 residues. Germline values: CDR1 MNHNS, CDR2 SASEGT. In DNA form, the CDR3 reads TGTGCCAGCAGTGAATTTGTCTACATCTCCTACGAGCAGTACTTC. The encoded protein is CASSEFVYISYEQYF.

This clonotype has a count of ten or more. The chain carries TRBV5-6 and TRBJ2-5; 8 bases align to TRBD1. V lost 3 bases, J lost 2 bases, and 12 bases stayed unmatched. CDR1 SGHDT and CDR2 YYEEEE come from the germline V gene. The CDR3 contains 17 residues. CDR3 sequence reads: CASSSKGRGRKQETQYF. Written as DNA, the CDR3 is TGTGCCAGCAGCTCGAAAGGCAGGGGGCGTAAGCAAGAGACCCAGTACTTC.

This clonotype was counted ten times or more. The limits of the CDR3 on the DNA are not certain, so only TCRdb's listed CDR3 is given. The chain joins TRBV24-1 to TRBJ2-7; the table's D call, TRBD1, was not checked against the DNA. The CDR3 is 14 residues long, ends included. Per germline, CDR1 KGHDR and CDR2 SFDVKD. CDR3 sequence reads: CATSDLQWGTGAFF.

This clonotype came up many times. V usage is TRBV20-1 and J usage is TRBJ2-6; D is undetermined. The CDR3 consists of 19 residues. Germline V gene data show CDR1 as DFQATT and CDR2 as SNEGSKA (reference sequence). Trimming stripped 2 bases from V and 0 bases from J, with 20 bases between. The chain's CDR3 is CSARRATDPDSSGANVLTF. The CDR3 bases are TGCAGTGCTAGACGGGCGACGGACCCGGATTCCTCTGGGGCCAACGTCCTGACTTTC.

Many counts were recorded for this clonotype. The chain carries TRBV20-1 and TRBJ2-2; D gene unclear. The V and J ends lost 0 bases and 4 bases respectively, with 12 bases between them. Germline V gene data show CDR1 as DFQATT and CDR2 as SNEGSKA (reference sequence). There are 15 residues in the CDR3. In nucleotides, the CDR3 is TGCAGTGCTAGAGACCCCGGGCCGGGCACCGGGGAGCTGTTTTTT. Translation: CSARDPGPGTGELFF.

The CDR3 DNA sequence: TGTGCCAGCAGAGAACACAGGGGCATGAACACTGAAGCTTTCTTT. It is translated as CASREHRGMNTEAFF. This chain uses TRBV12-3 or TRBV12-4 with TRBJ1-1, with 7 bases aligning to TRBD1. V dropped 6 bases and J dropped 0; count of bases not matched to a gene: 7. The CDR3 length is 15 residues.

This clonotype was counted ten times or more. The J gene is TRBJ1-3, the V gene TRBV14; possible D gene TRBD1, 5 bases. The CDR3 runs to 15 residues. V lost 2 bases, J lost 2 bases, and 10 bases lay in between. CDR1 is SGHDN and CDR2 is FVKESK in the germline V gene. The CDR3 region has the DNA TGTGCCAGCAGCCAACTCAGGGTTACTGGAAACACCATATATTTT. Encoded protein: CASSQLRVTGNTIYF.

CDR3 coding DNA: TGTGCCAGCAGGCGCGAGGGCCAGAACACTGAAGCTTTCTTT. This gives the protein CASRREGQNTEAFF. J is TRBJ1-1 and V is TRBV12-3 or TRBV12-4; D uncertain. V lost 6 bases, J lost 1 base, and 12 bases lay in between. CDR3 length: 14 amino acids.

This clonotype was seen repeatedly, ten times or more. J is TRBJ2-7 and V is TRBV28; D not certain. Germline loops: CDR1 MDHEN, CDR2 SYDVKM. The CDR3 has 11 residues. Trimming took off 10 bases at V and 6 bases at J, with 13 bases between the two ends. The DNA of the CDR3 is TGTGCCACCGCGTGGGTCGGCGAGCAGTACTTC. Translating it yields CATAWVGEQYF. Combining the CDR3 with reference TRBV28 and TRBJ2-7 gives the whole variable domain DVKVTQSSRYLVKRTGEKVFLECVQDMDHENMFWYRQDPGLGLRLIYFSYDVKMKEKGDIPEGYSVSREKKERFSLILESASTNQTSMYLCATAWVGEQYFGPGTRLTVT.

The chain carries TRBV12-3 or TRBV12-4 and TRBJ1-1; D call uncertain. The CDR3 is 13 residues long. V shed 5 bases and J shed 4 bases, with 11 bases lying between them. Here the CDR3 reads CASSQRGFTEAFF. The CDR3 coding sequence is TGTGCCAGCAGTCAGCGGGGTTTCACTGAAGCTTTCTTT.

This clonotype was found many times. The chain combines TRBV5-1 with TRBJ2-7; D is uncertain. The CDR3 length is 13 residues. V was clipped by 6 bases and J by 2 bases, with 12 bases between them. The germline CDR1 and CDR2 sequences are SGHRS and YFSETQ. CDR3 in amino acids: CASTEWVPYEQYF. CDR3 sequence (DNA): TGCGCCAGCACGGAATGGGTCCCCTACGAGCAGTACTTC.

The sample holds many counts of this clonotype. V is TRBV28 and J is TRBJ1-1; a possible D gene is TRBD1 (5 bases). From germline, CDR1 is MDHEN and CDR2 SYDVKM. The CDR3 is 14 amino acids. Trimming left V 6 bases short and J 1 base short, with 12 bases between. The CDR3 loop reads CASRAGYENTEAFF. For the CDR3, the DNA is TGTGCCAGCAGGGCAGGGTATGAGAACACTGAAGCTTTCTTT.

In its sample, this clonotype was seen many times. This chain connects TRBV28 to TRBJ1-1, with 7 nucleotides matching TRBD1. V shed 6 bases and J 5 bases; nucleotides not matched to a gene: 9. CDR1 MDHEN and CDR2 SYDVKM come from the germline V gene. The CDR3 sequence is 14 residues long. The CDR3 protein is CASRKTGRGTEAFF. The CDR3 nucleotides read TGTGCCAGCAGAAAGACAGGGCGCGGGACTGAAGCTTTCTTT. Full variable domain (remainder filled in from reference TRBV28 and TRBJ1-1): DVKVTQSSRYLVKRTGEKVFLECVQDMDHENMFWYRQDPGLGLRLIYFSYDVKMKEKGDIPEGYSVSREKKERFSLILESASTNQTSMYLCASRKTGRGTEAFFGQGTRLTVV.

This clonotype appeared many times. The chain has TRBV6-5 and TRBJ2-7; D gene unclear. Trimming removed 5 bases at V and 3 bases at J, with 17 bases between. The CDR3 runs 15 residues. Per germline, CDR1 MNHEY and CDR2 SVGAGI. The CDR3 sequence is CASSPTLGPLYEQYF. The CDR3 nucleotides are TGTGCCAGCAGTCCTACGCTCGGCCCGCTCTACGAGCAGTACTTC.

This clonotype was observed many times. The rearrangement links TRBV9 to TRBJ1-1, with D perhaps matching TRBD1 (6 bases). The CDR3 totals 12 residues. Germline V gene data show CDR1 as SGDLS and CDR2 as YYNGEE. The V and J ends lost 3 bases and 6 bases respectively, with 9 bases between them. CDR3 nucleotide sequence: TGTGCCAGCAGCGGGCGGGGGCCTGAAGCTTTCTTT. Its translation is CASSGRGPEAFF.

This chain uses TRBV7-2 with TRBJ2-7, with 7 bases that match TRBD2. V lost 1 base, J lost 2 bases, and 2 bases stayed unmatched. Germline CDR1 is SGHTA and CDR2 is FQGNSA. CDR3 size: 14 residues. CDR3 in amino acids: CASSLVLAAYEQYF. The DNA of the CDR3 is TGTGCCAGCAGCTTAGTGCTAGCGGCCTACGAGCAGTACTTC.

This clonotype was detected ten times or more. The CDR3 region is CASSLLLVSNQPQHF. DNA for the CDR3: TGTGCCAGCAGTCTCCTCCTGGTGTCCAATCAGCCCCAGCATTTT. J is TRBJ1-5 and V is TRBV6-2 or TRBV6-3; D remains unclear. The CDR3 is made up of 15 amino acids. V lost 5 bases to trimming and J lost 3 bases, with 14 bases between them. Looked up from germline, CDR1 is MNHEY and CDR2 is SVGEGT.

This clonotype was seen repeatedly, ten times or more. The gene calls are TRBV6-5 and TRBJ1-5; the D is unclear. V lost 0 bases and J lost 3, with 9 bases in between. The germline V gene encodes CDR1 MNHEY and CDR2 SVGAGI. The CDR3 covers 15 residues. In DNA form, the CDR3 reads TGTGCCAGCAGTTACTCGTGGCAGAACAATCAGCCCCAGCATTTT. Translating gives CASSYSWQNNQPQHF.

This clonotype was picked up many times. This chain connects TRBV11-1 to TRBJ1-1; the match to TRBD1 covers 7 bases. Germline V gene data show CDR1 as SGHAT and CDR2 as FQDESV (reference sequence). J lost 5 bases, V lost 3 bases, and 12 bases had no gene match. The CDR3 is 16 amino acids. DNA for the CDR3: TGTGCCAGCAGCTTTCCTCTCCCGCAGGGGGAGACTGAAGCTTTCTTT. This codes for CASSFPLPQGETEAFF. Drawing the rest from reference TRBV11-1 and TRBJ1-1, the complete variable domain is EAEVAQSPRYKITEKSQAVAFWCDPISGHATLYWYRQILGQGPELLVQFQDESVVDDSQLPKDRFSAERLKGVDSTLKIQPAELGDSAMYLCASSFPLPQGETEAFFGQGTRLTVV.

The chain combines TRBV12-3 or TRBV12-4 with TRBJ2-2, with D perhaps TRBD2 (6 bases). Trimming took off 6 bases at V and 8 bases at J, with 10 bases between the two ends. The CDR3 length is 12 residues. The DNA of the CDR3 is TGTGCCAGCAGGACCGGACTAGGGGAGCTGTTTTTT. This codes for CASRTGLGELFF.

This clonotype was recorded many times. V usage is TRBV4-1 and J usage is TRBJ1-1; the D gene is possibly TRBD1 (5 bases). Germline V CDR1 and CDR2: MGHRA, YSYEKL. This CDR3 is built from 16 residues. The V end was cut by 0 bases, the J end by 7 bases, with 18 bases between. The CDR3 reads CASSQDPGVALIEAFF. For the CDR3, the DNA is TGCGCCAGCAGCCAAGATCCGGGGGTCGCCCTCATTGAAGCTTTCTTT.

This clonotype has at least ten counts. V is TRBV7-3 and J is TRBJ1-1; no firm D call. V was cut by 4 bases and J by 0 bases, with 12 bases left in between. Per germline, CDR1 SGHTA and CDR2 FQGTGA. The CDR3 is 15 amino acids. CDR3: CASSSMALLNTEAFF. The CDR3 nucleotides are TGTGCCAGCAGCTCAATGGCTTTACTGAACACTGAAGCTTTCTTT.

In its sample, this clonotype was seen many times. This chain joins TRBV27 and TRBJ2-3, with TRBD2 matching 11 bases. CDR1 and CDR2 (germline): MNHEY, SMNVEV (reference sequence). The junction had 10 bases not matched to a gene; V was cut back by 3 bases and J by 5 bases. The CDR3 is 17 residues long. CDR3 protein: CASSLVTLAGARDTQYF. The CDR3 nucleotides are TGTGCCAGCAGTTTGGTCACACTAGCGGGGGCTAGAGATACGCAGTATTTT.

This clonotype was observed at least ten times. V gene TRBV9 combines with J gene TRBJ1-2; 11 bases agree with TRBD1. Trimming removed 4 bases from V and 7 bases from J; junction bases left unmatched: 6. CDR3 size: 14 residues. Germline CDR1 SGDLS, CDR2 YYNGEE. CDR3 DNA sequence: TGTGCCAGCAGCCTTGGACAGGGGGCGCTTGGCTACACCTTC. As protein: CASSLGQGALGYTF.

The V call is TRBV3-1, the J call TRBJ2-4; D is perhaps TRBD1 (7 bases). CDR1 is LGHDT and CDR2 is YNNKEL in the germline V gene (reference sequence). With 3 bases removed from V and 13 bases from J, the gap between germline ends came to 16 bases. There are 13 residues in the CDR3. This chain's CDR3 is CASSHTGDSGQYF. In DNA, the CDR3 is TGTGCCAGCAGCCACACAGGGGATAGCGGCCAGTACTTC.